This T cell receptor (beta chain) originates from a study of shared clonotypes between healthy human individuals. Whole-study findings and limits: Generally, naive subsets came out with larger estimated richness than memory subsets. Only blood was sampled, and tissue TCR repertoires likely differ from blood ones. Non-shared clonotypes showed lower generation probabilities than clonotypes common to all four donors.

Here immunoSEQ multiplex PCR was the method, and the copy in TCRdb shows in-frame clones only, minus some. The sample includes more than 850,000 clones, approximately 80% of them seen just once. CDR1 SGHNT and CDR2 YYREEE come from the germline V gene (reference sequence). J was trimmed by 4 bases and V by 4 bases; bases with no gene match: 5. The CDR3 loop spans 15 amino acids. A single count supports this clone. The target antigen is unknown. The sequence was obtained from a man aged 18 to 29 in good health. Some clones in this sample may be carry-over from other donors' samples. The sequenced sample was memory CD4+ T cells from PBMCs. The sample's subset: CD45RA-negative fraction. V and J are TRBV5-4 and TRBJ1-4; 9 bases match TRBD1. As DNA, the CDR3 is TGTGCCAGCAGCGTACCGGGACAGGGTAATGAAAAACTGTTTTTT. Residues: CASSVPGQGNEKLFF.